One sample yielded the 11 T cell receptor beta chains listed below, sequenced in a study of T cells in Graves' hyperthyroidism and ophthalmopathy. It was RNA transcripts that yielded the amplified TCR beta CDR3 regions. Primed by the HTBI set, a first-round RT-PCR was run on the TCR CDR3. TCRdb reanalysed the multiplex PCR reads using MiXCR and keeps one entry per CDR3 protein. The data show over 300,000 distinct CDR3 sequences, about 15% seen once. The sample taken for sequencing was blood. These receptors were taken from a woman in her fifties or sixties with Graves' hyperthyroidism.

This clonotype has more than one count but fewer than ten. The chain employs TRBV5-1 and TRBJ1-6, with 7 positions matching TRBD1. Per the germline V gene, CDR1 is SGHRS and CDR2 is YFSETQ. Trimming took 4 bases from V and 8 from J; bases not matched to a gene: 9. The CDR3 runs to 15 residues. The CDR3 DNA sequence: TGCGCCAGCAGCCCCGACAGGGCGATTGATTCACCCCTCCACTTT. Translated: CASSPDRAIDSPLHF.

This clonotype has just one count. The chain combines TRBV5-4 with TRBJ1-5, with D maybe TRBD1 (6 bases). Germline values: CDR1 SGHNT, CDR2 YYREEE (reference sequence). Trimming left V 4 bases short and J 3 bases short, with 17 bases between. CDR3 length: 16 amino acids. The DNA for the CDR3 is TGTGCCAGCAGCCTTTCGGGACATTCGTACAATCAGCCCCAGCATTTT. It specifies CASSLSGHSYNQPQHF. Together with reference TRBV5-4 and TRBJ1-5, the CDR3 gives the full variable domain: ETGVTQSPTHLIKTRGQQVTLRCSSQSGHNTVSWYQQALGQGPQFIFQYYREEENGRGNFPPRFSGLQFPNYSSELNVNALELDDSALYLCASSLSGHSYNQPQHFGDGTRLSIL.

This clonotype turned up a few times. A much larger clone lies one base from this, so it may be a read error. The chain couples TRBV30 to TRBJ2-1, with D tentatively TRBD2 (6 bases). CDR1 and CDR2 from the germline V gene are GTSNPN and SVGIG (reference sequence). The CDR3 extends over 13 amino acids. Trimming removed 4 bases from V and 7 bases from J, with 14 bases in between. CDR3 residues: CAWTRDCRNEQFF. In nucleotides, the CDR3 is TGTGCCTGGACCCGGGACTGTCGGAATGAGCAGTTCTTC.

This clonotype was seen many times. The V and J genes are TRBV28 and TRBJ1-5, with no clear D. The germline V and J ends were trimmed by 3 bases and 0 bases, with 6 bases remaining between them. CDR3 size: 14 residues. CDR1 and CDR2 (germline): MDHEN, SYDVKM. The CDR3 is CASSLYSSNQPQHF. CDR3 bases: TGTGCCAGCAGTTTGTACAGTAGCAATCAGCCCCAGCATTTT.

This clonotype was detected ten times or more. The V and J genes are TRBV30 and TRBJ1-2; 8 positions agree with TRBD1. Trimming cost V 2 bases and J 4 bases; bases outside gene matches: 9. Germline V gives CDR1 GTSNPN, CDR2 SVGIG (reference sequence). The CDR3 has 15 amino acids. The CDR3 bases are TGTGCCTGGAGTAGAGGACAGGGAGTTTCCTATGGCTACACCTTC. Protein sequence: CAWSRGQGVSYGYTF.

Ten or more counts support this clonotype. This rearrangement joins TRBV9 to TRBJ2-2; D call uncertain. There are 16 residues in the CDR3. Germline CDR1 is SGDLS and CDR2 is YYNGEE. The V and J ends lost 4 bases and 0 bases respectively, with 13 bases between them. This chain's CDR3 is CASSPNTGSNTGELFF. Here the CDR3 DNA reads TGTGCCAGCAGCCCAAACACTGGCTCGAACACCGGGGAGCTGTTTTTT. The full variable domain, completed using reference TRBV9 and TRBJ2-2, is DSGVTQTPKHLITATGQRVTLRCSPRSGDLSVYWYQQSLDQGLQFLIQYYNGEERAKGNILERFSAQQFPDLHSELNLSSLELGDSALYFCASSPNTGSNTGELFFGEGSRLTVL.

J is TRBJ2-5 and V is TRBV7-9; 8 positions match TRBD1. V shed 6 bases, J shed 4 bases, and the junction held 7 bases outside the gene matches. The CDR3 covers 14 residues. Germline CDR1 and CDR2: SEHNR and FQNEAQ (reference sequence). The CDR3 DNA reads TGTGCCAGCAGAAACCAGGGGGCGTCAGAGACCCAGTACTTC. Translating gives CASRNQGASETQYF.

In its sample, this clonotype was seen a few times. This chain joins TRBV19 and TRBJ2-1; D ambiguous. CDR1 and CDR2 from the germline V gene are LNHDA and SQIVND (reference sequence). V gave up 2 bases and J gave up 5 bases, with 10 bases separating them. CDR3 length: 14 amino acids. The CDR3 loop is CASSIRNSHNEQFF. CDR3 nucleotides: TGTGCCAGTAGTATACGCAATTCCCACAATGAGCAGTTCTTC.

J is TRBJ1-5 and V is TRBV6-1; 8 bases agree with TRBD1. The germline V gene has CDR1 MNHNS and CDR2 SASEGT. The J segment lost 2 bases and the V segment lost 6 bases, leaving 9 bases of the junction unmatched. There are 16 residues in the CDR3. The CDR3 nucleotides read TGTGCCAGCAGAGAGCCTACAGGGGGGGGCAATCAGCCCCAGCATTTT. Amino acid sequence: CASREPTGGGNQPQHF.

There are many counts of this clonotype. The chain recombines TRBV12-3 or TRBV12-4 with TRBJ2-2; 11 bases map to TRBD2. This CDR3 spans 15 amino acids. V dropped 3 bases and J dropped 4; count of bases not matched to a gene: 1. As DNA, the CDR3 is TGTGCCAGCAGTTTGGGACTAGCGGCCACCGGGGAGCTGTTTTTT. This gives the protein CASSLGLAATGELFF.

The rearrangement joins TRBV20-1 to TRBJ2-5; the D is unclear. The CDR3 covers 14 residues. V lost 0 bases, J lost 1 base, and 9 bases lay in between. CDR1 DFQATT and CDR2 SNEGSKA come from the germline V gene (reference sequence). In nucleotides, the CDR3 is TGCAGTGCTAGAGATCCCGTGGGCCAAGAGACCCAGTACTTC. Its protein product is CSARDPVGQETQYF.